This T cell receptor beta chain was observed in a study of shared clonotypes between healthy human individuals. Findings and caveats of the study: Generally, naive subsets (rather than memory subsets) showed larger estimated richness. Unshared clonotypes carried lower generation probabilities than those common to all four donors.

About this clone itself: Its matching antigen is unknown.

The assay was carried out at the deep level. TCRdb's copy holds only in-frame clones and misses some; the assay was immunoSEQ multiplex PCR. The table lists around 600,000 clones, 85% to 95% of them singletons, with over 0.09% in the top ten. CD45RO negativity and positive selection for CCR7 defined naive CD8 cells, a population that excluded terminally differentiated effector memory CD45RA+ cells. The donor population consisted of healthy HIV-negative adults with no recent acute infections or vaccinations. The germline CDR1 and CDR2 sequences are MNHEY and SMNVEV (reference sequence). This CDR3 contains 15 residues. V was pared by 2 bases and J by 0 bases, with 8 bases between.

This TCR derives from a woman in her twenties or thirties in good health. The rearrangement links TRBV27 to TRBJ1-3; D is unresolved. The material sequenced was naive CD8+ T cells sorted from blood. For the CDR3, the DNA is TGTGCCAGCAGTTTACGGGCAGTCTCTGGAAACACCATATATTTT. Its protein is CASSLRAVSGNTIYF.